This is a list of T cell receptor beta chains from one sample in a study of OX40 agonist ivuxolimab in advanced cancers. Generated by immunoSEQ multiplex PCR, the TCRdb table keeps only in-frame clones and is missing some. Of some 68,000 clones listed, 80% to 90% were seen once; the top ten hold roughly 10%. The source material was CD4+ or CD8+ T cells sorted from blood, sampled in a trial of the OX40 agonist ivuxolimab. All receptors derive from an adult with an advanced solid tumor such as melanoma, head and neck, liver or kidney cancer. Each CDR3 is given with its conserved first and last residue. D genes are given only for firm matches. Not every row has a clone size; where given, it reads once, few, many or a size class.

clone_size | d_call | j_call | v_call | cdr3_aa | cdr3_nt
- | TRBD1 | TRBJ2-7 | TRBV29-1 | CSVMGASGGEQYF | TGCAGCGTTATGGGCGCTTCAGGGGGCGAGCAGTACTTC
- | TRBD2 | TRBJ2-7 | TRBV27 | CASSLVAGEYEQYF | TGTGCCAGCAGTTTGGTAGCGGGGGAGTACGAGCAGTACTTC
- | TRBD1 | TRBJ2-7 | TRBV5-1 | CASSLNRGSLSEQYF | TGCGCCAGCAGCTTGAACAGGGGGTCCCTAAGCGAGCAGTACTTC
- | - | TRBJ1-3 | TRBV19 | CASKGTNSGNTIYF | TGTGCCAGTAAGGGGACCAACTCTGGAAACACCATATATTTT
- | TRBD1 | TRBJ1-2 | TRBV19 | CASSISDRVHGYTF | TGTGCCAGTAGTATCTCCGACAGGGTCCATGGCTACACCTTC
- | - | TRBJ2-3 | TRBV5-4 | CASSFSAPDTQYF | TGTGCCAGCAGCTTCTCAGCGCCAGATACGCAGTATTTT
- | - | TRBJ2-1 | TRBV4-2 | CASRQDRPTYLSYNEQFF | TGTGCCAGCAGGCAGGACAGACCGACCTATCTTTCCTACAATGAGCAGTTCTTC
- | - | TRBJ2-6 | TRBV19 | CASSRRRSSGANVLTF | TGTGCCAGTAGTAGGAGACGGAGCTCTGGGGCCAACGTCCTGACTTTC
- | TRBD1 | TRBJ2-7 | TRBV5-1 | CASSSPGQIEQYF | TGCGCCAGCAGCTCCCCGGGACAGATTGAGCAGTACTTC
- | - | TRBJ2-3 | TRBV9 | CASSVEVRADTQYF | TGTGCCAGCAGCGTTGAGGTTAGGGCAGATACGCAGTATTTT
- | - | TRBJ2-3 | TRBV10-3 | CAISNPRGEVGTDTQYF | TGTGCCATCAGTAACCCGAGGGGGGAGGTGGGCACAGATACGCAGTATTTT
- | TRBD1 | TRBJ2-7 | TRBV19 | CASSTLSGTGDMYEQYF | TGTGCCAGTAGTACACTTAGCGGGACAGGGGATATGTACGAGCAGTACTTC
- | - | TRBJ2-1 | TRBV11-2 | CASSLAAGPYNEQFF | TGTGCCAGCAGCTTAGCCGCAGGACCATACAATGAGCAGTTCTTC
- | TRBD1 | TRBJ2-6 | TRBV5-1 | CASSLGDSSGANVLTF | TGCGCCAGCAGCTTGGGGGACAGCTCTGGGGCCAACGTCCTGACTTTC
once | - | TRBJ2-3 | TRBV28 | CASRGARTDTQYF | TGTGCCAGCAGGGGGGCCCGCACAGATACGCAGTATTTT